This TCR beta chain was identified in a study of post-analysis software for immune sequencing data. Study details: Patients with relapsing-remitting, secondary progressive and progressive-relapsing multiple sclerosis courses were all represented. Study-wide results and caveats: In multiple sclerosis, normalized Chao1 diversity was significantly below that of controls. When patients were compared with controls, a handful of TRBV segments were more frequent, TRBV5-6, TRBV5-1 and TRBV20-1 among them. Same-batch samples co-clustered strongly by F measure.

Germline V gene sequence: CDR1 SGHTA, CDR2 FQGNSA. CDR3 length: 15 residues. Sequencing libraries made from TCR beta cDNA carried unique molecular identifiers. cDNA molecules numbering around 450,000 came from roughly 1 to 10 million T cells. TCRdb re-called the PCR reads with MiXCR, one entry per CDR3 protein. The sample contains fewer than 850,000 distinct CDR3 sequences, around 27% of which appear only once. To note about this clonotype: The antigen is unknown. Just one base apart from a much larger clone, this may be a read error.

The source material was blood. The TCR originated in a girl aged 5 to 17 with multiple sclerosis. The chain links TRBV7-2 to TRBJ2-1; 12 bases are a match to TRBD2. The DNA end is more similar to TRBJ2-7, so the J call may be wrong. CDR3 amino acids: CASSRLAGVYNEQYF. CDR3 DNA: TGTGCCAGCAGCCGACTAGCGGGAGTTTACAATGAGCAGTACTTC.